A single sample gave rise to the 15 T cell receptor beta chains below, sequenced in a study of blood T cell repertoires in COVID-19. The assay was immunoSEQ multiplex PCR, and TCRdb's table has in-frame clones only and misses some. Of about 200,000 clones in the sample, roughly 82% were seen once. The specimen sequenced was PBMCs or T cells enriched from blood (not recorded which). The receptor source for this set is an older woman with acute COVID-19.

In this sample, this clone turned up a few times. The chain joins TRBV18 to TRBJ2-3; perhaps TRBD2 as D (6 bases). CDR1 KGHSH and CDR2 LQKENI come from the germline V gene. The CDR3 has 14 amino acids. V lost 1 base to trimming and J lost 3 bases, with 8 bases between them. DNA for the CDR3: TGTGCCAGCTCACCACGGGCGGGAACAGATACGCAGTATTTT. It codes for CASSPRAGTDTQYF. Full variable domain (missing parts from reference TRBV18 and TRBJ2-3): NAGVMQNPRHLVRRRGQEARLRCSPMKGHSHVYWYRQLPEEGLKFMVYLQKENIIDESGMPKERFSAEFPKEGPSILRIQQVVRGDSAAYFCASSPRAGTDTQYFGPGTRLTVL.

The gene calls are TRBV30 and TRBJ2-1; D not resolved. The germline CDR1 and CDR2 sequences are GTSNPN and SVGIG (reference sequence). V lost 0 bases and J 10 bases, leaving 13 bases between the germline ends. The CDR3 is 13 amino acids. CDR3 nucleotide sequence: TGTGCCTGGAGTGTCTCGGCGGATCACGAGCAGTTCTTC. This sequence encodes CAWSVSADHEQFF.

The DNA of the CDR3 is TGTGCCATCAGTGACTCGGGACTTAGCACAGATACGCAGTATTTT. The encoded protein is CAISDSGLSTDTQYF. The V gene is TRBV10-3, the J gene TRBJ2-3, with a possible D match to TRBD2 (6 bases). V gave up 3 bases and J gave up 0 bases, with 10 bases separating them. The CDR3 covers 15 residues. The germline V gene has CDR1 ENHRY and CDR2 SYGVKD.

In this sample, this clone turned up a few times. The CDR3 loop is CASSFAGTVQETQYF. In DNA, the CDR3 is TGTGCCAGCAGTTTCGCCGGGACAGTACAAGAGACCCAGTACTTC. The J gene is TRBJ2-5, the V gene TRBV27; 7 nucleotides line up with TRBD1. Germline CDR1 is MNHEY and CDR2 is SMNVEV (reference sequence). This CDR3 region has 15 residues. V was clipped by 3 bases and J by 2 bases; unmatched bases: 6.

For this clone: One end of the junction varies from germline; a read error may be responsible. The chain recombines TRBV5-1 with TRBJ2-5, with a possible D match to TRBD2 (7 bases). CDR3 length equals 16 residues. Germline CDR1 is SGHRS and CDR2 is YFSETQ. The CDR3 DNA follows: TGCGCCAGCAGTTTGGGGGGGCAGGACTTTCAAGAGACCCAGTACTTC. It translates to CASSLGGQDFQETQYF.

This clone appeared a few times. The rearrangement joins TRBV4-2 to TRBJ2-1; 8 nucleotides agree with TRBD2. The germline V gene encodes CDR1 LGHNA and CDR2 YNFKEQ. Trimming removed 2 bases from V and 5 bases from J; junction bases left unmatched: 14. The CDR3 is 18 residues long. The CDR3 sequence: CASSQRNPREGRHNEQFF. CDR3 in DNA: TGTGCCAGCAGCCAAAGAAACCCACGGGAGGGCCGGCACAATGAGCAGTTCTTC.

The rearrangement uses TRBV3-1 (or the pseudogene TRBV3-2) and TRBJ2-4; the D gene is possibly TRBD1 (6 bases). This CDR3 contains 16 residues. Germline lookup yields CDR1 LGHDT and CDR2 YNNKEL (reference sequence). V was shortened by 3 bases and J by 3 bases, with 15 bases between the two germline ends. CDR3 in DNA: TGTGCCAGCAGCCATTGGGGGCGGGCGTACAAAAACATTCAGTACTTC. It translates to CASSHWGRAYKNIQYF.

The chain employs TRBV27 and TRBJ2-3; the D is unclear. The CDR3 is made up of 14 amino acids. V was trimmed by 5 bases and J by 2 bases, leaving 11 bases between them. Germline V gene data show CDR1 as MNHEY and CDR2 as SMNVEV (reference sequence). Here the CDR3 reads CASSGVPPTDTQYF. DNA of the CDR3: TGTGCCAGCAGTGGAGTGCCGCCCACAGATACGCAGTATTTT.

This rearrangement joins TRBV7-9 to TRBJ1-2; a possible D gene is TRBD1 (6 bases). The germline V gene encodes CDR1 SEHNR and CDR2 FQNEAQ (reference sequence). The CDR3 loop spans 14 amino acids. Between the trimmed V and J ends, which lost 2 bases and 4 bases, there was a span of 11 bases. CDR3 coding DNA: TGTGCCAGCAGCTTATCTGTGACAGGCTATGGCTACACCTTC. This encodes CASSLSVTGYGYTF.

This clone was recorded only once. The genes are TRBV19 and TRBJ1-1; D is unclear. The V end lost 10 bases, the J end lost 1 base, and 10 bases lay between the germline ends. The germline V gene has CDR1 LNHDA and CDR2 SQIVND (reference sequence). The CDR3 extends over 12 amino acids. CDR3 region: CATAPGNTEAFF. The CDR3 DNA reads TGTGCCACTGCCCCGGGGAACACTGAAGCTTTCTTT.

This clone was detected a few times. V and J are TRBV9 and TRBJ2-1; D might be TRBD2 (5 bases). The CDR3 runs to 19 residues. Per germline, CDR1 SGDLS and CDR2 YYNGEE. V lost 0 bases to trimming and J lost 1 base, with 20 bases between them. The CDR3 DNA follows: TGTGCCAGCAGCGTAGAGCCCCTCTCCGGAGCGGAATCCTACAATGAGCAGTTCTTC. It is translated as CASSVEPLSGAESYNEQFF.

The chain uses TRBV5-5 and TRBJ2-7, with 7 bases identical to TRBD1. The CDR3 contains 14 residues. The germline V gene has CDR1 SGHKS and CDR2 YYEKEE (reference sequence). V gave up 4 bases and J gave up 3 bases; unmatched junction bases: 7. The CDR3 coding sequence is TGTGCCAGCAGCGGAGACAGGGCGCGCTACGAGCAGTACGTC. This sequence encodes CASSGDRARYEQYV.

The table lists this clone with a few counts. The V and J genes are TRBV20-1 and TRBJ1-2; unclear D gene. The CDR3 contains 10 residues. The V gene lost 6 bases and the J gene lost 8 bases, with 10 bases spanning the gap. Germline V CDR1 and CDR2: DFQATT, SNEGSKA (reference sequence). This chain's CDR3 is CSAREAGYTF. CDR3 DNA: TGCAGTGCCCGGGAGGCGGGCTACACCTTC.

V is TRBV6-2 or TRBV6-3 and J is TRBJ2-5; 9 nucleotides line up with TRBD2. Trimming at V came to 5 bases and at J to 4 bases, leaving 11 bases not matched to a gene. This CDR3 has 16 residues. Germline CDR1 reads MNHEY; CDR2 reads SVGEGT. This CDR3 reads CASSKLAGVGSETQYF. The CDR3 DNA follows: TGTGCCAGCAGTAAATTAGCGGGAGTAGGTTCAGAGACCCAGTACTTC.

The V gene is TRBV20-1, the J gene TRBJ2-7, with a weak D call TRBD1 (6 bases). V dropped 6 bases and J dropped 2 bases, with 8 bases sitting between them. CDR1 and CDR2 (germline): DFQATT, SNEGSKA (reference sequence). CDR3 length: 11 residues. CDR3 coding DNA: TGCAGTGCCAGGGGACCCTACGAGCAGTACGTC. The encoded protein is CSARGPYEQYV.